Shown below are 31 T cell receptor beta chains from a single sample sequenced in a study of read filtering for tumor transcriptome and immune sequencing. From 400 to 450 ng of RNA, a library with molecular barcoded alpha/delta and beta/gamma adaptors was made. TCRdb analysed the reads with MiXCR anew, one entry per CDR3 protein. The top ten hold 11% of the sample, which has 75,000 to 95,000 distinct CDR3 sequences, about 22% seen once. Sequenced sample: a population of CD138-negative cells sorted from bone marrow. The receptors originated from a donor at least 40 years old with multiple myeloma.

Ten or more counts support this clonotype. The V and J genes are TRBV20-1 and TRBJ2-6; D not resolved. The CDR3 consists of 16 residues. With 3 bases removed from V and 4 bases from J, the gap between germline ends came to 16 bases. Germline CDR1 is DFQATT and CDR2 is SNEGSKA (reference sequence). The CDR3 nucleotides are TGCAGTGCTAGTACACAGCTTGAACTCGGGGCCAACGTCCTGACTTTC. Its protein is CSASTQLELGANVLTF.

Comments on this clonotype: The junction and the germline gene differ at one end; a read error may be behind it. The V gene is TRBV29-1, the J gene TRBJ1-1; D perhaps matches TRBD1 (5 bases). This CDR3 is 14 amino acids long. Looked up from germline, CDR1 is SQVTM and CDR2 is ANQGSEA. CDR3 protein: CSVAPTAMNTEALF. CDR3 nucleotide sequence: TGCAGCGTTGCCCCGACAGCCATGAACACTGAAGCTCTCTTT.

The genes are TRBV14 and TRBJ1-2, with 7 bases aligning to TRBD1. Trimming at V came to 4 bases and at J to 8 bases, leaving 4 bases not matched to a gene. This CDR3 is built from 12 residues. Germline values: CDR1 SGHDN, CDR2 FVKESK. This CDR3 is CASSRQGDGYTF. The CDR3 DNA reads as TGTGCCAGCAGCCGACAGGGCGACGGCTACACCTTC.

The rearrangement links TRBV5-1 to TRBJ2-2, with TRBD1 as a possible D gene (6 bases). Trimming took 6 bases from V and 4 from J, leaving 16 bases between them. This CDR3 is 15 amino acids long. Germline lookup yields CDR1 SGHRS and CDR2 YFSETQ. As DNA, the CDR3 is TGCGCCAGCACCATTGCACAGGGCTTCACCGGGGAGCTGTTTTTT. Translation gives CASTIAQGFTGELFF.

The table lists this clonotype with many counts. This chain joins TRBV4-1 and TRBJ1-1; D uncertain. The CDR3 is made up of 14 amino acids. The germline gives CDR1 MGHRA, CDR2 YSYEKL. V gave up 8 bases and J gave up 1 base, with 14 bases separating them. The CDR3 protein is CASGLPSGNTEAFF. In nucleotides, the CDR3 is TGCGCCAGCGGACTTCCATCCGGGAACACTGAAGCTTTCTTT.

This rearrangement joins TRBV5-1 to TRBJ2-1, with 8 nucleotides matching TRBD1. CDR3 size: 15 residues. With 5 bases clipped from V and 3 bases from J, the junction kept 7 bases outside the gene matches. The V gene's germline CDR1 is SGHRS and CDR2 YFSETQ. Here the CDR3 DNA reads TGCGCCAGCAGTCGCGACAGGGGCGTCTACAATGAGCAGTTCTTC. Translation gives CASSRDRGVYNEQFF.

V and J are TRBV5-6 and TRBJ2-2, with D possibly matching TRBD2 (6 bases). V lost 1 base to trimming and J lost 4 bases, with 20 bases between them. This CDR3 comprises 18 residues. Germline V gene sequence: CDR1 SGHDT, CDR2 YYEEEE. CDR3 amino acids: CASSLRGGALRGTGELFF. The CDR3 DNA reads TGTGCCAGCAGCTTGCGTGGAGGGGCGCTACGAGGCACCGGGGAGCTGTTTTTT.

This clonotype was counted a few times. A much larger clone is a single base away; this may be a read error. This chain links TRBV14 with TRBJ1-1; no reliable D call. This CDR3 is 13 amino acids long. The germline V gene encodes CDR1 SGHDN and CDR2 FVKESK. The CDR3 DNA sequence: TGTGTCAGCAGCTTCGGGATGAACACTGAAGCTTTCTTT. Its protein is CVSSFGMNTEAFF.

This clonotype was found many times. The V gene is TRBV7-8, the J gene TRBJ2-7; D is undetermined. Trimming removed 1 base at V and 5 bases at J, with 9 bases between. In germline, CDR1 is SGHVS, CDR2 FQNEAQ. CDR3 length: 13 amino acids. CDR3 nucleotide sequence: TGTGCCAGCAGCTTAGACAAGGTTAACGAGCAGTACTTC. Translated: CASSLDKVNEQYF.

CDR3 amino acids: CASSSRSYKETQYF. The CDR3 nucleotides read TGTGCCAGCAGTTCCCGGTCTTACAAAGAGACCCAGTACTTC. V gene TRBV6-2 or TRBV6-3 combines with J gene TRBJ2-5; D gene ambiguous. V was clipped by 4 bases and J by 3 bases, with 12 bases between them. The CDR3 consists of 14 residues. Germline loops: CDR1 MNHEY, CDR2 SVGEGT.

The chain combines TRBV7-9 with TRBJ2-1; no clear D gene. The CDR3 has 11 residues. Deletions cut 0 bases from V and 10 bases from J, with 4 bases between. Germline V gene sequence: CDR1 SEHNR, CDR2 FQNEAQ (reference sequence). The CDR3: CASSLAVEQFF. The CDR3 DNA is TGTGCCAGCAGCTTAGCGGTGGAGCAGTTCTTC.

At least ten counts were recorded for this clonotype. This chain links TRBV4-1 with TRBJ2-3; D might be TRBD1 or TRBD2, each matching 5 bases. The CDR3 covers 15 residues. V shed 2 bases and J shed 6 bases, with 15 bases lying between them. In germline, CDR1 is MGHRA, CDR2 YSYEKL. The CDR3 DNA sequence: TGCGCCAGCAGCCAAACCGGGACCCCCGCGGATACGCAGTATTTT. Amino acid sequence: CASSQTGTPADTQYF.

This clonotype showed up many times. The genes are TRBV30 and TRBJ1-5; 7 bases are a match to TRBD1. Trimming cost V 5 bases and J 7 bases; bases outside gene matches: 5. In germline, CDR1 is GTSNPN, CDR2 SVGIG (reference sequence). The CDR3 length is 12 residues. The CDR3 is CAWGTEGQPQHF. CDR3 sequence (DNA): TGTGCCTGGGGGACAGAAGGACAGCCCCAGCATTTT.

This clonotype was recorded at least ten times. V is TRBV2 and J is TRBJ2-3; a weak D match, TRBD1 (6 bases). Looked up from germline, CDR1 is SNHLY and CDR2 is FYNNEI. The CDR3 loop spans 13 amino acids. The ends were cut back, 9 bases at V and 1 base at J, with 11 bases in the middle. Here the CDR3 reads CASKQGGTDTQYF. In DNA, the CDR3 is TGTGCCAGTAAACAGGGTGGCACAGATACGCAGTATTTT.

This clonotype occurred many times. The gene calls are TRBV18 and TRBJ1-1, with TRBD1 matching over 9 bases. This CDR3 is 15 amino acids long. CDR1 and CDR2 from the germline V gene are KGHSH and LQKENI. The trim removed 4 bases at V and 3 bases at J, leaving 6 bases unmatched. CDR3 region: CASSLLQGADTEAFF. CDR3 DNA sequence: TGTGCCAGCTCACTACTACAGGGGGCGGACACTGAAGCTTTCTTT.

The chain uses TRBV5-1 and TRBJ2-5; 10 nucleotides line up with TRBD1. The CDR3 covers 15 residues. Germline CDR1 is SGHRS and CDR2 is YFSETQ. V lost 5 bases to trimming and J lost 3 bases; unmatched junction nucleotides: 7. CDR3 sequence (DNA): TGCGCCAGCAGGATTAGGGGGACAGGGGAAGAGACCCAGTACTTC. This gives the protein CASRIRGTGEETQYF.

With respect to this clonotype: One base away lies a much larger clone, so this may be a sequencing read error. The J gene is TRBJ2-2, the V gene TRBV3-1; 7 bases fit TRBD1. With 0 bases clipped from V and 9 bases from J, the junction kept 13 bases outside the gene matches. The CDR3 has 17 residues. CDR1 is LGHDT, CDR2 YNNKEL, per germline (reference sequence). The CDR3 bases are TGTGCCAGCAGCCAAGAGTACGTGCGAGGGGACAGCTGGGAGCTGTTTTTT. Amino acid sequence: CASSQEYVRGDSWELFF.

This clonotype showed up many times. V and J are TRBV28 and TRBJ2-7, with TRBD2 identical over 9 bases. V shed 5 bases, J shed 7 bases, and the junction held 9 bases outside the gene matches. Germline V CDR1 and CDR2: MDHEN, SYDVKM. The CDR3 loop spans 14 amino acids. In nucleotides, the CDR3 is TGTGCCAGCAGTCAGCAAGGGACTAGCCATGAGCAGTACTTC. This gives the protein CASSQQGTSHEQYF.

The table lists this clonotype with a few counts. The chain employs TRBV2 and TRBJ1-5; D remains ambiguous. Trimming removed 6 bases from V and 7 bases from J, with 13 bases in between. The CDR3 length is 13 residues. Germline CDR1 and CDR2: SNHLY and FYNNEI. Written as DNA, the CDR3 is TGTGCCAGCAGGGCTTTTGGCGGGCAGCCCCAGCATTTT. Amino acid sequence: CASRAFGGQPQHF.

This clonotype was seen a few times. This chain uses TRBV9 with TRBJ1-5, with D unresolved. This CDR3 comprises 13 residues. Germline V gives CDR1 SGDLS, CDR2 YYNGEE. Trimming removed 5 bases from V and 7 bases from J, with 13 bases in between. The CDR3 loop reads CASSDTGGQPQHF. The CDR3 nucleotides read TGTGCCAGCAGTGACACCGGCGGCCAGCCCCAGCATTTT.

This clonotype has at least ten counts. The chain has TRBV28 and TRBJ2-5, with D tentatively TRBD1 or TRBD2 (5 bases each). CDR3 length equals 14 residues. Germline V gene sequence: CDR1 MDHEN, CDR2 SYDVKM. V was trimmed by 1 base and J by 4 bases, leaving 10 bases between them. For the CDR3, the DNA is TGTGCCAGCAGTTTATTGGGGACGGGAGAGACCCAGTACTTC. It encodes CASSLLGTGETQYF.

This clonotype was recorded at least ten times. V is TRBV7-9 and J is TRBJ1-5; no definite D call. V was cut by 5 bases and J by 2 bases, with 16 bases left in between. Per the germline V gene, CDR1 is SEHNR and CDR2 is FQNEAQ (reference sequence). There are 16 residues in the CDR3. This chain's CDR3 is CASSTYTPLGNQPQHF. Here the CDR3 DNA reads TGTGCCAGCAGCACTTATACCCCCTTAGGCAATCAGCCCCAGCATTTT.

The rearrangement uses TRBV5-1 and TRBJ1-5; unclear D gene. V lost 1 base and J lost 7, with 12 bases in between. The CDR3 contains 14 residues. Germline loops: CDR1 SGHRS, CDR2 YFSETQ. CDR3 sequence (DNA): TGCGCCAGCAGCTTGTTAGGTCCGGACCAGCCCCAGCATTTT. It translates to CASSLLGPDQPQHF.

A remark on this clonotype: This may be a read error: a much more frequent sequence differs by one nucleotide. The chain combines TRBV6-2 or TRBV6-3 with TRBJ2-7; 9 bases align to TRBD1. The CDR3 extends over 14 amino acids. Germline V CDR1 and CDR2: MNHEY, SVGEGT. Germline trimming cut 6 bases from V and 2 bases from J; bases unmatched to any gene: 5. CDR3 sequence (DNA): TGTGCCAGCAGGACGGACAGGGGAACCTACGAGCAGTACTTC. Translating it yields CASRTDRGTYEQYF.

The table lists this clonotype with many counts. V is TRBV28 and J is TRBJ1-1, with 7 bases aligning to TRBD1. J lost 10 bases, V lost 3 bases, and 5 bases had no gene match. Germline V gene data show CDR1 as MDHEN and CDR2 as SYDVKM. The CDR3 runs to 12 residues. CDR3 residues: CASSLMGQRAFF. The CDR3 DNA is TGTGCCAGCAGTTTGATGGGACAGAGAGCTTTCTTT.

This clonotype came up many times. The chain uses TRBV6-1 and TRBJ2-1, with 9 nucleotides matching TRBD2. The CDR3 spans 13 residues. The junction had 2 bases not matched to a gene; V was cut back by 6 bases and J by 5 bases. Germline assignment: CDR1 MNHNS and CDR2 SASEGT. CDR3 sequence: CASRASGNNEQFF. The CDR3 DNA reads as TGTGCCAGCAGAGCTAGCGGGAACAATGAGCAGTTCTTC.

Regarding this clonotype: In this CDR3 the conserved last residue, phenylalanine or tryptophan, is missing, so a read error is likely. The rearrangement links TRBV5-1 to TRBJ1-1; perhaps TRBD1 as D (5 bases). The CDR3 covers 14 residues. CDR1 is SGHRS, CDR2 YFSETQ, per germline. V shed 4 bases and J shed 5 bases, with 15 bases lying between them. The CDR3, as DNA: TGCGCCAGCAGCATCCGGGGCGATTTAACTGAAGCTTTCCTT. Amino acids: CASSIRGDLTEAFL.

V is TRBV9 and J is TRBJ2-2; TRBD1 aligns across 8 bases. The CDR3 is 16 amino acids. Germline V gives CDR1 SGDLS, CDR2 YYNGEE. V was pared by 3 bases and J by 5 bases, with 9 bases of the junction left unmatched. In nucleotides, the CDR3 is TGTGCCAGCAGCGCCTCAGGGGGCGGTCTGACCGGGGAGCTGTTTTTT. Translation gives CASSASGGGLTGELFF. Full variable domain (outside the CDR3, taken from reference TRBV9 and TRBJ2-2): DSGVTQTPKHLITATGQRVTLRCSPRSGDLSVYWYQQSLDQGLQFLIQYYNGEERAKGNILERFSAQQFPDLHSELNLSSLELGDSALYFCASSASGGGLTGELFFGEGSRLTVL.

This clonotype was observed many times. DNA for the CDR3: TGTGCCAGCAGCTTAGCCCGACAGGGGGCCTACGAGCAGTACTTC. It is translated as CASSLARQGAYEQYF. The V call is TRBV13, the J call TRBJ2-7; TRBD1 matches 9 bases. The junction had 3 bases not matched to a gene; V was cut back by 1 base and J by 2 bases. Germline assignment: CDR1 PRHDT and CDR2 FYEKMQ (reference sequence). The CDR3 loop spans 15 amino acids.

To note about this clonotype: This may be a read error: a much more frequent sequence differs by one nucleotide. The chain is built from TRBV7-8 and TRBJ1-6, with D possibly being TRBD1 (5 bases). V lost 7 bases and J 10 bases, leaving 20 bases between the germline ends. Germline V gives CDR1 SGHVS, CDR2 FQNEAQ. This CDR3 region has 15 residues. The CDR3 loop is CASTLQRGHESPLHF. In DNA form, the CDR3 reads TGTGCCAGCACCCTCCAGAGGGGTCATGAATCACCCCTCCACTTT.

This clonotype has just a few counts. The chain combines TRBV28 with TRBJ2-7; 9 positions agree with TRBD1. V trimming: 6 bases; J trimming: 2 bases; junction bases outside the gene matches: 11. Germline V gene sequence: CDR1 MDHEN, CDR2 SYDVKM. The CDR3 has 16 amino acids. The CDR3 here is CASSPLQGATAYEQYF. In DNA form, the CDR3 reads TGTGCCAGCAGCCCATTACAGGGGGCCACCGCCTACGAGCAGTACTTC.